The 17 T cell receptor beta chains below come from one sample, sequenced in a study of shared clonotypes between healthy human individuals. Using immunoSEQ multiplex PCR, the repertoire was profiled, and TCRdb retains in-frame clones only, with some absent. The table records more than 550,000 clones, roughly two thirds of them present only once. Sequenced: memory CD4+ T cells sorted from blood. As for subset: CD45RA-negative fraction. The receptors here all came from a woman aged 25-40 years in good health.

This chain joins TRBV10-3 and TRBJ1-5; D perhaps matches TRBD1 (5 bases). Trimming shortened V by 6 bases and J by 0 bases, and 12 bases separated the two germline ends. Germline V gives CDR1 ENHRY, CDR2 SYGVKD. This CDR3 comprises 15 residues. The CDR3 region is CAIRETTASNQPQHF. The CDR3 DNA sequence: TGTGCCATCAGAGAGACGACAGCTAGCAATCAGCCCCAGCATTTT.

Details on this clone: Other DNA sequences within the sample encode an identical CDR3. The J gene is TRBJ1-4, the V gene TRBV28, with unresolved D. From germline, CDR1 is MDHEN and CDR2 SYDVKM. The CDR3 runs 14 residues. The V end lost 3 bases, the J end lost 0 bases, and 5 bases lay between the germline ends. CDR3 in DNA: TGTGCCAGCAGTTTTTCTGCAACTAATGAAAAACTGTTTTTT. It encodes CASSFSATNEKLFF.

The CDR3 here is CASSLWSPAGDTQYF. CDR3 DNA: TGTGCCAGCAGTTTATGGTCTCCAGCCGGGGATACGCAGTATTTT. The chain uses TRBV27 and TRBJ2-3; D call uncertain. V dropped 1 base and J dropped 6 bases, with 14 bases sitting between them. The germline CDR1 and CDR2 sequences are MNHEY and SMNVEV (reference sequence). The CDR3 extends over 15 amino acids.

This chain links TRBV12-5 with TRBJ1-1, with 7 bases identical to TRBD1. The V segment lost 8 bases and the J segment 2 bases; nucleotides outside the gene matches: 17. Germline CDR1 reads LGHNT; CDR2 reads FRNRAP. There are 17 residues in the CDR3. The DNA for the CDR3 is TGTGCTAGTCGCTTTCAACCCTACCGACAGGGTAACACTGAAGCTTTCTTT. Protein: CASRFQPYRQGNTEAFF.

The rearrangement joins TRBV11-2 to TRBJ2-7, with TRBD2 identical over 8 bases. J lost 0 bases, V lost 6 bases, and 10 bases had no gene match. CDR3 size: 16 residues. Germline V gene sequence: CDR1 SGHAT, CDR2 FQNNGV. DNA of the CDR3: TGTGCCAGCAGGCCAACCGGGACTAGGAGCTCCTACGAGCAGTACTTC. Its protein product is CASRPTGTRSSYEQYF.

CDR3 amino acids: CASSYEGSAGNTIYF. CDR3 DNA: TGTGCCAGCAGTTACGAGGGGTCGGCTGGAAACACCATATATTTT. V is TRBV6-6 and J is TRBJ1-3; D is perhaps TRBD1 (5 bases). Germline V gene sequence: CDR1 MNHNY, CDR2 SVGAGI (reference sequence). Trimming removed 2 bases from V and 2 bases from J, with 10 bases in between. The length of the CDR3 is 15 residues.

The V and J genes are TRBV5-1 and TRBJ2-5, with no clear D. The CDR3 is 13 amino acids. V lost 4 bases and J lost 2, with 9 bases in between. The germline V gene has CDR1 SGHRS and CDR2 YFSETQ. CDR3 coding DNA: TGCGCCAGCAGCGTCCGGATACAAGAGACCCAGTACTTC. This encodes CASSVRIQETQYF.

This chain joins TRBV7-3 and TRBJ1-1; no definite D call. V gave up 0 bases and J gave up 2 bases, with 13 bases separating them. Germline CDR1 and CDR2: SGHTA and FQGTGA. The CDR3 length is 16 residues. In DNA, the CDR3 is TGTGCCAGCAGCTTAACGGGGAGATTCGGAAACACTGAAGCTTTCTTT. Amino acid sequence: CASSLTGRFGNTEAFF.

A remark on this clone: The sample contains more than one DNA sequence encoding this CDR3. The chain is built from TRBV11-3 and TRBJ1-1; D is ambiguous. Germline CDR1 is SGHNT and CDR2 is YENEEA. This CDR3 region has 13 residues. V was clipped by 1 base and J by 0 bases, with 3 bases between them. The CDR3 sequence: CASSLGVNTEAFF. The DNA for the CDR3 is TGTGCCAGCAGCTTAGGGGTGAACACTGAAGCTTTCTTT. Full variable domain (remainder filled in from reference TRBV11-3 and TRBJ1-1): EAGVVQSPRYKIIEKKQPVAFWCNPISGHNTLYWYLQNLGQGPELLIRYENEEAVDDSQLPKDRFSAERLKGVDSTLKIQPAELGDSAVYLCASSLGVNTEAFFGQGTRLTVV.

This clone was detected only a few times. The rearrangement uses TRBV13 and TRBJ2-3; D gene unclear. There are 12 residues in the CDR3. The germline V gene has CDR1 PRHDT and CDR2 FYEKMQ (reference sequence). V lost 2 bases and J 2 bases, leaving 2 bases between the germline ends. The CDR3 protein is CASSLTTDTQYF. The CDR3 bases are TGTGCCAGCAGCTTAACCACAGATACGCAGTATTTT.

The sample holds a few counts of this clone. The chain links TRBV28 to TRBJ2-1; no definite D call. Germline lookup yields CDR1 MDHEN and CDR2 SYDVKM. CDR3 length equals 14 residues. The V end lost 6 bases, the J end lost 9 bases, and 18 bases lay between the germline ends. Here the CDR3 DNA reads TGTGCCAGCAGGACCAATTTGGGTTGGGGTGAGCAGTTCTTC. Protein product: CASRTNLGWGEQFF. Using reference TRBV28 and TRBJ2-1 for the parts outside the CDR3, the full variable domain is DVKVTQSSRYLVKRTGEKVFLECVQDMDHENMFWYRQDPGLGLRLIYFSYDVKMKEKGDIPEGYSVSREKKERFSLILESASTNQTSMYLCASRTNLGWGEQFFGPGTRLTVL.

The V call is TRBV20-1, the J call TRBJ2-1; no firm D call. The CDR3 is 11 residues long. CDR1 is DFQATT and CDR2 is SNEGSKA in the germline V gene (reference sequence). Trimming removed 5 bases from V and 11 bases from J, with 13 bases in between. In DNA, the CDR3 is TGCAGTGCTTCAATCTGGGGTAAGCAGTTCTTC. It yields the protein CSASIWGKQFF.

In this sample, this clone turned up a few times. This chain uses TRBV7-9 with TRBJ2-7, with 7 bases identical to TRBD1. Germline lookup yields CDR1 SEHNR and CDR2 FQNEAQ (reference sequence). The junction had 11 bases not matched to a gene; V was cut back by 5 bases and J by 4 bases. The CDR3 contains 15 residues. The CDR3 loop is CASSPTGTARYEQYF. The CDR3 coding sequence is TGTGCCAGCAGCCCGACCGGGACAGCCCGTTACGAGCAGTACTTC.

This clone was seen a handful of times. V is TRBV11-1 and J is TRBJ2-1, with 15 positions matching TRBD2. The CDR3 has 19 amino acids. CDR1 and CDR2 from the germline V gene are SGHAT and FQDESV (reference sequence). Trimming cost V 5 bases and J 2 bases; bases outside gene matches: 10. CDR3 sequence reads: CASSHSAGLAGGTYNEQFF. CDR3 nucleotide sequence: TGTGCCAGCAGCCACTCCGCGGGACTAGCGGGAGGTACCTACAATGAGCAGTTCTTC.

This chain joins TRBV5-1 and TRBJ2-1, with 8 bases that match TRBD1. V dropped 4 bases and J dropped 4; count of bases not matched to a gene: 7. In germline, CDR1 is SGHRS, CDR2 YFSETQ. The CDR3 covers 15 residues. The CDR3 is CASSRDRSAYNEQFF. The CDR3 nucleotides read TGCGCCAGCAGCCGGGACAGGTCGGCTTACAATGAGCAGTTCTTC.

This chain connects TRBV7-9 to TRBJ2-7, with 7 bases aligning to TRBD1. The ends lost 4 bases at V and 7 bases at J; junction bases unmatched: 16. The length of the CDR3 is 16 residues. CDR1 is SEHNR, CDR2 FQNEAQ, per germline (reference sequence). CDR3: CASSSQPTTGHEEQYF. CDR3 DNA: TGTGCCAGCAGCTCCCAACCCACGACAGGGCATGAAGAGCAGTACTTC.

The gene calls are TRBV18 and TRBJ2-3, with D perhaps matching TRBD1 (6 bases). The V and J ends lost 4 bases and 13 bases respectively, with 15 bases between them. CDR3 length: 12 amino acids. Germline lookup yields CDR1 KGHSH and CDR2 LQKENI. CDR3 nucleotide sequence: TGTGCCAGCTCACTCCGCACAGGGCAGGAGTATTTT. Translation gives CASSLRTGQEYF.